This T cell receptor (beta chain) derives from a study of blood T cell repertoires in COVID-19 (dated by TCRdb to the early 2020s). For the study in its entirety: Samples from collaborators originated in the United States, Italy and Spain and spanned both the acute and convalescent phases of COVID-19. The prospective study material was composed of cDNA or gDNA derived from T cells, B-cell-depleted T cells, or PBMCs. Deeply sampled blood TCRbeta repertoires from subjects exposed to, actively infected with, or recovered from COVID-19 were included in the dataset. The repertoires were released in a freely available public database meant as a resource for research on the immune response to SARS-CoV-2. Samples were obtained from the ongoing ImmuneRACE study (first 160 participants) and from about 1,300 subjects provided by 6 global collaborators. The sample metadata nearly always contained a de-identified subject ID, COVID-19 status, age in years and sex. Where HLA class I and class II types were available, the types were taken from metadata supplied by the sample provider, not from assay-based typing.

Participants in the prospective study were enrolled through a virtual design, were aged about 18 to 90 years, and lived in under 25 United States geographic areas. In the prospective study, participants were assigned to cohorts based on the clinical history participants reported in a screening survey and a study questionnaire. ImmuneRACE Cohort 3 recovered participants were defined by two consecutive negative NP/OP PCR tests, healthcare professional clearance, or symptom resolution. Each participant in the prospective study had whole blood, serum and a nasopharyngeal or oropharyngeal swab collected by mobile phlebotomists. Prospective study participants could optionally give additional blood draws and questionnaires over an approximately two-month period. Blood samples from the prospective study were shipped frozen or at room temperature prior to DNA extraction. TCRbeta CDR3 regions were amplified from genomic DNA using the immunoSEQ Assay, a bias-controlled multiplex PCR. The original pipeline was this. The number of nucleated cells in each sample was estimated by amplification of reference gene primers within the assay. To quantify the absolute abundance of each unique TCRbeta CDR3 rearrangement, sequence reads were collapsed and filtered. For each sample, productive Simpson clonality was calculated as the square root of Simpson's diversity index over productive rearrangements. Here the immuneACCESS table is served through TCRdb, limited to in-frame sequences with V and J called. Missing clones are a known gap in these copies; in checked studies unresolved V genes cover under half, and the rest lacks a known reason. V and J calls and clone size are copied from that table; D and trimming were computed from the DNA. The sample table shows about 130,000 clones, and less than 90% are seen once. The ten largest clones add up to around 2.3% of the sample.

Results the study describes overall, beyond this receptor: The amount of clinical and demographic metadata varied by source and participant and was provided uncurated.

Details on this clone: Which antigen it targets is not known. Relative to the germline gene, one junction end is altered; a read error may explain this.

The CDR3 runs 13 residues from the cysteine to the phenylalanine. Only the CDR3 region is kept as DNA, spanning 39 bases read in frame from base 1. CDR1 and CDR2 were assigned from the germline V gene (reference sequence) as SGHAT and FQDESV. Source material: PBMCs or T cells enriched from blood (not recorded which). The TCR sequence derives from a woman aged 45-65 years who had recovered from COVID-19. The rearrangement combines TRBV11-1 with TRBJ2-1, with no D gene named confidently. The nucleotide sequence is TGTGCCAGCAGCTTAGGAGTGGCGGAAACGGTCATCTTC. It is translated as CASSLGVAETVIF.